This T cell receptor beta chain was recovered during a study of blood T cell repertoires in COVID-19. Study-wide background: Samples of COVID-19 (acute and convalescent) were obtained from the United States, Italy and Spain. PBMCs, B-cell-depleted T cells, or T cells were the source of the cDNA or gDNA that made up the material.

Between the trimmed V and J ends, which lost 4 bases and 7 bases, there was a span of 11 bases. Germline V gives CDR1 KGHSY, CDR2 FQNENV. The CDR3 loop spans 13 amino acids. Original processing methods: It was from reference gene primer amplification that nucleated cell counts were estimated. The protocol was immunoSEQ multiplex PCR, while the TCRdb copy is restricted to in-frame clones and leaves out a portion. The V and J calls and clone size come from that table; D and trimming were worked out from the DNA. This sample has 150,000 to 200,000 clones; roughly 80% occur once, and the top ten carry about 15%.

The source is a woman older than 75 with acute or convalescent COVID-19. The chain links TRBV16 to TRBJ1-5, with unresolved D. The sample taken for sequencing was peripheral blood. The DNA of the CDR3 is TGTGCCAGCAGCCTGACAAGAGCCCAGCCCCAGCATTTT. Protein product: CASSLTRAQPQHF.